Each of the 8 T cell receptor beta chains below was sequenced from the same sample in a study of blood T cell repertoires in COVID-19. Measured with immunoSEQ multiplex PCR; TCRdb has only the in-frame clones, and not every one. The sample has a few hundred thousand clones; approximately 82% are singletons. The sample comprised PBMCs or T cells enriched from blood (not recorded which). The receptor source for this set is a man in his forties who had been exposed to COVID-19.

Here the CDR3 reads CATSARGTEAFF. CDR3 sequence (DNA): TGTGCCACCAGTGCCCGAGGCACTGAAGCTTTCTTT. The chain couples TRBV24-1 to TRBJ1-1; D uncertain. The germline V and J ends were trimmed by 5 bases and 4 bases, with 7 bases remaining between them. The CDR3 sequence is 12 residues long. The V gene's germline CDR1 is KGHDR and CDR2 SFDVKD.

This rearrangement joins TRBV9 to TRBJ2-1; possible D gene TRBD2, 5 bases. V was clipped by 0 bases and J by 4 bases, with 8 bases between them. This CDR3 comprises 14 residues. Germline assignment: CDR1 SGDLS and CDR2 YYNGEE. CDR3 amino acids: CASSVASGYNEQFF. The CDR3 DNA reads TGTGCCAGCAGCGTAGCCTCGGGGTACAATGAGCAGTTCTTC.

V is TRBV9 and J is TRBJ1-3, with D perhaps TRBD1 (6 bases). V was cut by 3 bases and J by 5 bases, with 12 bases left in between. CDR3 length: 14 amino acids. The germline CDR1 and CDR2 sequences are SGDLS and YYNGEE. This CDR3 reads CASSGGQPRNTIYF. The CDR3 DNA follows: TGTGCCAGCAGCGGCGGACAGCCTAGAAACACCATATATTTT.

The rearrangement links TRBV14 to TRBJ1-1, with no clear D. Germline V gene lookup returns CDR1 SGHDN and CDR2 FVKESK. CDR3 size: 16 residues. The V and J ends lost 1 base and 1 base respectively, with 13 bases between them. This chain's CDR3 is CASSQGAGWSNTEAFF. CDR3 sequence (DNA): TGTGCCAGCAGCCAAGGGGCAGGTTGGTCGAACACTGAAGCTTTCTTT.

V gene TRBV7-9 combines with J gene TRBJ2-1; 7 nucleotides match TRBD2. J gave up 10 bases and V 3 bases, and 9 bases lay outside the gene matches. CDR3 size: 14 residues. Germline V lookup: CDR1 SEHNR, CDR2 FQNEAQ (reference sequence). CDR3: CASSFGGVGGEQFF. The CDR3 DNA sequence: TGTGCCAGCAGCTTCGGCGGAGTGGGAGGGGAGCAGTTCTTC.

The chain is built from TRBV11-3 and TRBJ2-3; 10 bases map to TRBD2. The germline gives CDR1 SGHNT, CDR2 YENEEA. The CDR3 consists of 17 residues. The V segment lost 5 bases and the J segment 4 bases; nucleotides outside the gene matches: 12. The DNA of the CDR3 is TGTGCCAGCAGCCCCCACCCACTAGCGGGATCTCCAGATACGCAGTATTTT. It codes for CASSPHPLAGSPDTQYF. Full variable domain (outside the CDR3, taken from reference TRBV11-3 and TRBJ2-3): EAGVVQSPRYKIIEKKQPVAFWCNPISGHNTLYWYLQNLGQGPELLIRYENEEAVDDSQLPKDRFSAERLKGVDSTLKIQPAELGDSAVYLCASSPHPLAGSPDTQYFGPGTRLTVL.

The chain recombines TRBV19 with TRBJ1-1; TRBD1 might be the D (5 bases). Germline V gene sequence: CDR1 LNHDA, CDR2 SQIVND (reference sequence). Trimming removed 8 bases at V and 1 base at J, with 17 bases between. The CDR3 is 15 amino acids. This CDR3 reads CASVEAGRRNTEAFF. CDR3 DNA: TGTGCCAGTGTCGAAGCGGGACGCCGGAACACTGAAGCTTTCTTT.

This chain uses TRBV7-3 with TRBJ2-5; TRBD2 agrees at 12 bases. There are 15 residues in the CDR3. The V segment lost 3 bases and the J segment 5 bases; nucleotides outside the gene matches: 4. Germline V gene lookup returns CDR1 SGHTA and CDR2 FQGTGA. CDR3 nucleotides: TGTGCCAGCAGCTTCACTAGCGGGAGGCCGGAGACCCAGTACTTC. Protein product: CASSFTSGRPETQYF.